What follows is one T cell receptor beta chain and its context. The antigen is undetermined. Other DNA sequences in the same sample also yield this CDR3. The data are from a study of cytomegalovirus exposure and HLA in healthy donors. Study-wide points: DRB1 showed the most TCR associations and HLA-C the fewest in a later analysis, as rates varied by HLA locus. In presence/absence analyses, roughly uniform sequencing depth across donors was assumed. Three chains linked to CMV were shown in vitro to be specific for CMV antigens.

Germline loops: CDR1 SGHNT, CDR2 YENEEA. This CDR3 comprises 15 residues. The germline V and J ends were trimmed by 1 base and 4 bases, with 12 bases remaining between them. The PCR used 60 Vbeta and 13 Jbeta primers. Sequenced by immunoSEQ multiplex PCR; TCRdb stores in-frame clones only, minus some. This sample has 150,000 or so clones, with over 75% found just once. This receptor was identified in a man aged 40-50 years in good health and CMV-seropositive. V gene TRBV11-3 combines with J gene TRBJ2-3; D uncertain. The sample comprised PBMCs. For the CDR3, the DNA is TGTGCCAGCAGCTTAGGTCCAACACCTGCAGATACGCAGTATTTT. Its protein is CASSLGPTPADTQYF.